The 10 T cell receptor beta chains in this list originate from one sample, sequenced in a study of T-cell memory formation after mild COVID-19. Using its own MiXCR run on the 5' RACE reads, TCRdb lists one record per CDR3 protein. The sample lists roughly 400,000 distinct CDR3 sequences, over 15% seen once, with 20% to 25% in the top ten. The specimen was PBMCs or a T cell subset sorted from them (not recorded which). The source of these receptors is a man aged 18-30 years who had mild COVID-19 (a few samples of this study predate the infection). Cell type and time point are not known.

This clonotype has ten or more counts. The chain uses TRBV12-3 or TRBV12-4 and TRBJ1-2; weak D call: TRBD1 (6 bases). Trimming shortened V by 6 bases and J by 8 bases, and 16 bases separated the two germline ends. The length of the CDR3 is 13 residues. In nucleotides, the CDR3 is TGTGCCAGCAGAGTCGGTAGGGGGGGCGGCTACACCTTC. Residues: CASRVGRGGGYTF.

This clonotype was seen more than once but under ten times. The chain couples TRBV2 to TRBJ1-5; no reliable D call. V was shortened by 4 bases and J by 2 bases, with 9 bases between the two germline ends. CDR1 is SNHLY and CDR2 is FYNNEI in the germline V gene. The CDR3 is 14 amino acids. In DNA form, the CDR3 reads TGTGCCAGCAGTGGACCGGACGGCAATCAGCCCCAGCATTTT. Translating gives CASSGPDGNQPQHF.

The sample holds one count of this clonotype. The chain links TRBV12-3 or TRBV12-4 to TRBJ1-4; D is undetermined. V dropped 3 bases and J dropped 8 bases, with 7 bases sitting between them. The CDR3 totals 12 residues. CDR3 amino acids: CASSFVDEKLFF. CDR3 nucleotide sequence: TGTGCCAGCAGTTTTGTTGACGAAAAACTGTTTTTT.

This clonotype has just a few counts. The chain uses TRBV4-2 and TRBJ2-7, with 11 positions matching TRBD2. Trimming cost V 1 base and J 7 bases; bases outside gene matches: 9. The length of the CDR3 is 16 residues. The germline V gene encodes CDR1 LGHNA and CDR2 YNFKEQ. CDR3 DNA: TGTGCCAGCAGCCAAGTCGTAGCGGGGGGGCGTCGGGAGCAGTACTTC. Amino acid sequence: CASSQVVAGGRREQYF.

The chain is built from TRBV9 and TRBJ2-2; 7 bases are shared with TRBD1. Germline CDR1 is SGDLS and CDR2 is YYNGEE. The junction had 6 bases not matched to a gene; V was cut back by 4 bases and J by 3 bases. This CDR3 contains 15 residues. The CDR3 spells CASSPHTGDTGELFF. CDR3 in DNA: TGTGCCAGCAGCCCCCATACAGGGGACACCGGGGAGCTGTTTTTT.

This clonotype was counted only a few times. The chain recombines TRBV7-9 with TRBJ2-1; no definite D call. Germline V gives CDR1 SEHNR, CDR2 FQNEAQ (reference sequence). The CDR3 runs 16 residues. With 6 bases removed from V and 8 bases from J, the gap between germline ends came to 23 bases. CDR3 sequence reads: CASSHSEAFTHDEQFF. The CDR3 nucleotides read TGTGCCAGCAGTCATTCTGAGGCTTTTACCCACGATGAGCAGTTCTTC.

The chain couples TRBV15 to TRBJ2-7; D is ambiguous. The V end was cut by 0 bases, the J end by 2 bases, with 2 bases between. The CDR3 contains 12 residues. Germline V gene data show CDR1 as LNHNV and CDR2 as YYDKDF (reference sequence). CDR3 sequence: CATSRDTYEQYF. CDR3 nucleotide sequence: TGTGCCACCAGCAGAGATACCTACGAGCAGTACTTC.

In this sample, this clonotype turned up a few times. The chain is built from TRBV3-1 and TRBJ1-2; 8 bases match TRBD1. The CDR3 length is 14 residues. The J segment lost 3 bases and the V segment lost 4 bases, leaving 4 bases of the junction unmatched. Germline V gene data show CDR1 as LGHDT and CDR2 as YNNKEL (reference sequence). The DNA for the CDR3 is TGTGCCAGCAGCCCCAGGGGGCAGGACTATGGCTACACCTTC. It is translated as CASSPRGQDYGYTF.

This clonotype has more than one count but fewer than ten. V is TRBV5-1 and J is TRBJ2-1; either TRBD1 or TRBD2 may fit D (5 bases each). V lost 0 bases to trimming and J lost 4 bases, with 8 bases between them. The CDR3 sequence is 14 residues long. Germline V gene lookup returns CDR1 SGHRS and CDR2 YFSETQ. The CDR3 nucleotides read TGCGCCAGCAGCTTGGAGAGGGGATACAATGAGCAGTTCTTC. Translating it yields CASSLERGYNEQFF.

This clonotype has more than one count but fewer than ten. The chain uses TRBV7-2 and TRBJ2-3, with TRBD2 matching over 11 bases. V shed 8 bases and J 2 bases; nucleotides not matched to a gene: 12. Germline V gene lookup returns CDR1 SGHTA and CDR2 FQGNSA. The CDR3 contains 17 residues. DNA of the CDR3: TGTGCCAGCCGTCCAGGTAGCGGGGGGGCCCTCACAGATACGCAGTATTTT. Translated: CASRPGSGGALTDTQYF. Full variable domain (remainder filled in from reference TRBV7-2 and TRBJ2-3): GAGVSQSPSNKVTEKGKDVELRCDPISGHTALYWYRQSLGQGLEFLIYFQGNSAPDKSGLPSDRFSAERTGGSVSTLTIQRTQQEDSAVYLCASRPGSGGALTDTQYFGPGTRLTVL.